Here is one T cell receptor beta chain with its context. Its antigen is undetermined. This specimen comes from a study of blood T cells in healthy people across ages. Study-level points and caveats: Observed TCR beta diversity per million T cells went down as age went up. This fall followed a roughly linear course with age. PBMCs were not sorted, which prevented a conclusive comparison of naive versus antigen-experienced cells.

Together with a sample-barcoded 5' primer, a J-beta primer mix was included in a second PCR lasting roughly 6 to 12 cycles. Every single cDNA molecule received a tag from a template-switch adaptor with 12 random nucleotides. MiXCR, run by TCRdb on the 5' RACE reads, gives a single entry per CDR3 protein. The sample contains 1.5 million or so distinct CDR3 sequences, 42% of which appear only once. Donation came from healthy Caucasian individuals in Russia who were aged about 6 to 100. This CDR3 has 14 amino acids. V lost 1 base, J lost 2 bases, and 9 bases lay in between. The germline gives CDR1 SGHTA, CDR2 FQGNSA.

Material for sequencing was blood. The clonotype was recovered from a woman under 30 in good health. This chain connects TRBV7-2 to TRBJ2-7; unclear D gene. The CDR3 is CASSLEGSPYEQYF. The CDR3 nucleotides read TGTGCCAGCAGCTTAGAGGGCAGCCCCTACGAGCAGTACTTC.